This T cell receptor (beta chain) was sequenced in a study of blood T cell repertoires in COVID-19. Study-level background: PBMCs, B-cell-depleted T cells, or T cells were the source of the cDNA or gDNA that made up the material.

V shed 0 bases, J shed 1 base, and the junction held 2 bases outside the gene matches. CDR1 SGHRS and CDR2 YFSETQ come from the germline V gene. There are 16 residues in the CDR3. This clone was counted once. Method: immunoSEQ multiplex PCR; TCRdb's copy keeps in-frame clones and lacks some. The repertoire has under 350,000 clones, about 87% of them found once; the top ten carry 1.3%. J is TRBJ2-5 and V is TRBV5-1; 11 bases fit TRBD2. The sequence came from a man between 65 and 85 years old with acute or convalescent COVID-19. The sample consisted of peripheral blood. CDR3: CASSLGGTSGQETQYF. Written as DNA, the CDR3 is TGCGCCAGCAGCTTGGGGGGGACTAGCGGCCAAGAGACCCAGTACTTC.